This T cell receptor beta chain was recorded in a study of beta chain features in type 1 diabetes. Turning to the study itself: All samples combined gave fewer than 110 million sorted cells for examination. Study-wide points: Small HLA sub-analyses could not settle whether HLA shapes TCRB rearrangement.

The authors reverse transcribed all of the isolated RNA, so sequencing captured expressed TCRB transcripts. Clones were sequenced by immunoSEQ multiplex PCR, and TCRdb holds only the in-frame ones, with some missing. The table lists 90,000 to 110,000 clones, 40% of them singletons, with about 0.07% in the top ten. The CDR3 is made up of 16 amino acids. The germline V gene has CDR1 SGHVS and CDR2 FQNEAQ. Trimming pared 5 bases from V and 1 base from J, leaving 18 bases between. On this clone: As yet, its antigen is unknown.

The clonotype comes from a woman between 18 and 30 years old in good health. Sample: stem cell memory CD4+ T cells from blood. This rearrangement joins TRBV7-8 to TRBJ2-7; a weak D match, TRBD2 (5 bases). The DNA for the CDR3 is TGTGCCAGCAGCCTGATGGTGGAGGTGTATTCCTACGAGCAGTACTTC. This encodes CASSLMVEVYSYEQYF. Supplemented by reference TRBV7-8 and TRBJ2-7, the full variable domain reads GAGVSQSPRYKVAKRGQDVALRCDPISGHVSLFWYQQALGQGPEFLTYFQNEAQLDKSGLPSDRFFAERPEGSVSTLKIQRTQQEDSAVYLCASSLMVEVYSYEQYFGPGTRLTVT.